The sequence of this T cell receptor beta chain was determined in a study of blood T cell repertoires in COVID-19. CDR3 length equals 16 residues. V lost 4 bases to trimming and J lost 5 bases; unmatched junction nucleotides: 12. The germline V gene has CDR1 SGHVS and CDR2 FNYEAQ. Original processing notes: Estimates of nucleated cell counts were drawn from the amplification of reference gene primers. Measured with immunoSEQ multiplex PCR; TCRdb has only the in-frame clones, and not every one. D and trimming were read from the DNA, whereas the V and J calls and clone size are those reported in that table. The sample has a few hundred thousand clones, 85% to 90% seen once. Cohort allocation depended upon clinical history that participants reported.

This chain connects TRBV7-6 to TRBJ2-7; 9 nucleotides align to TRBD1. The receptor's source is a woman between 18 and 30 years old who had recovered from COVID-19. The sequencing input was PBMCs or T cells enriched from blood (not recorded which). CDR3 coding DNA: TGTGCCAGCAGCTCAAGGACAGGGGTACGATTAGACGAGCAGTACTTC. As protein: CASSSRTGVRLDEQYF.